The 25 T cell receptor beta chains below were found in one sample sequenced in a study of T cell changes during pregnancy in multiple sclerosis. TCRdb's copy holds only in-frame clones and misses some; the assay was immunoSEQ multiplex PCR. Of tens of thousands of clones in the sample, 85% to 90% were seen once. The sequenced sample was CD4+ T cells from peripheral blood mononuclear cells, obtained before pregnancy. The receptors stem from a female donor with multiple sclerosis, enrolled in a pregnancy study.

The chain recombines TRBV7-2 with TRBJ2-3; 12 bases match TRBD1. The CDR3 totals 15 residues. Germline CDR1 is SGHTA and CDR2 is FQGNSA. Losses at the gene ends were 7 bases for V and 5 bases for J; bases not matched to a gene: 7. CDR3 coding DNA: TGTGCCAGCACCCCGGGACAGGGGGCAATAGATACGCAGTATTTT. This encodes CASTPGQGAIDTQYF.

The V and J genes are TRBV28 and TRBJ2-1; weak D call: TRBD2 (6 bases). Germline lookup yields CDR1 MDHEN and CDR2 SYDVKM. The CDR3 loop spans 15 amino acids. The V end lost 2 bases, the J end lost 4 bases, and 12 bases lay between the germline ends. The CDR3 DNA reads TGTGCCAGCAGTTTAACCAGCGGGCGGTACAATGAGCAGTTCTTC. It encodes CASSLTSGRYNEQFF.

The rearrangement uses TRBV27 and TRBJ1-6; D is unclear. Germline assignment: CDR1 MNHEY and CDR2 SMNVEV (reference sequence). CDR3 length equals 14 residues. V was shortened by 8 bases and J by 9 bases, with 17 bases between the two germline ends. The CDR3 nucleotides read TGTGCCAGCTCGAAAGCCGTCGCGATTTCACCCCTCCACTTT. It yields the protein CASSKAVAISPLHF.

The chain joins TRBV27 to TRBJ1-2, with D possibly being TRBD1 (6 bases). V lost 4 bases and J lost 3, with 15 bases in between. The CDR3 covers 15 residues. Germline V CDR1 and CDR2: MNHEY, SMNVEV (reference sequence). DNA of the CDR3: TGTGCCAGCAGTTCTATGGGGGCGGGGGACTATGGCTACACCTTC. This sequence encodes CASSSMGAGDYGYTF.

The chain couples TRBV10-2 to TRBJ2-7; D call uncertain. The CDR3 is made up of 11 amino acids. CDR1 is WSHSY, CDR2 SAAADI, per germline. V was shortened by 11 bases and J by 9 bases, with 17 bases between the two germline ends. The CDR3 reads CAAPLVSGQYF. The CDR3, as DNA: TGCGCCGCCCCACTGGTGTCCGGGCAGTACTTC.

This clone has a single count. This rearrangement joins TRBV28 to TRBJ2-7, with 9 bases fitting TRBD1. The CDR3 spans 14 residues. Unmatched junction bases numbered 5, after V lost 3 bases and J lost 5 bases. Germline lookup yields CDR1 MDHEN and CDR2 SYDVKM. DNA of the CDR3: TGTGCCAGCAGTTTTTGGGACAGGGACAACGAGCAGTACTTC. The encoded protein is CASSFWDRDNEQYF.

This clone was seen only once. The rearrangement uses TRBV7-3 and TRBJ1-6, with D unresolved. Germline V gene lookup returns CDR1 SGHTA and CDR2 FQGTGA. The CDR3 covers 17 residues. V was trimmed by 0 bases and J by 5 bases, leaving 14 bases between them. The CDR3: CASSLTRVTEDNSPLHF. In DNA form, the CDR3 reads TGTGCCAGCAGCTTAACGCGGGTAACGGAGGATAATTCACCCCTCCACTTT.

This clone was seen only once. The rearrangement uses TRBV28 and TRBJ1-2; tentative D call: TRBD1 (5 bases). Looked up from germline, CDR1 is MDHEN and CDR2 is SYDVKM. V was pared by 5 bases and J by 8 bases, with 24 bases between. The CDR3 contains 16 residues. The CDR3 sequence: CASSLPTHAQGVGYTF. CDR3 coding DNA: TGTGCCAGCAGTCTACCCACCCACGCCCAGGGCGTAGGCTACACCTTC.

The count of this clone is one. The chain is built from TRBV28 and TRBJ2-7; TRBD1 matches 9 bases. There are 14 residues in the CDR3. Germline assignment: CDR1 MDHEN and CDR2 SYDVKM. V gave up 6 bases and J gave up 3 bases; unmatched junction bases: 6. As DNA, the CDR3 is TGTGCCAGCAGCCCCTGGACAGGGGACTACGAGCAGTACTTC. Its protein product is CASSPWTGDYEQYF.

The chain links TRBV4-1 to TRBJ2-3, with 9 bases matching TRBD2. This CDR3 has 15 amino acids. J was trimmed by 6 bases and V by 4 bases; bases with no gene match: 8. The germline gives CDR1 MGHRA, CDR2 YSYEKL. The CDR3 region has the DNA TGCGCCAGCAGCCCTCAGGGACTAGCTGGGGATACGCAGTATTTT. It is translated as CASSPQGLAGDTQYF.

V is TRBV18 and J is TRBJ2-2; D is ambiguous. Looked up from germline, CDR1 is KGHSH and CDR2 is LQKENI. The CDR3 covers 16 residues. Trimming cost V 3 bases and J 6 bases, with 17 bases left between them. CDR3 amino acids: CASSPRVSGFAGELFF. DNA for the CDR3: TGTGCCAGCTCACCCCGAGTCTCGGGTTTCGCCGGGGAGCTGTTTTTT.

J is TRBJ1-1 and V is TRBV9; D uncertain. The CDR3 contains 13 residues. Per the germline V gene, CDR1 is SGDLS and CDR2 is YYNGEE. Trimming cost V 2 bases and J 0 bases, with 5 bases left between them. CDR3 nucleotide sequence: TGTGCCAGCAGCGTTACATTGAACACTGAAGCTTTCTTT. Translated: CASSVTLNTEAFF.

In this sample, this clone turned up once. The J gene is TRBJ1-5, the V gene TRBV7-2, with 7 bases that match TRBD1. The trim removed 4 bases at V and 5 bases at J, leaving 5 bases unmatched. Germline V gives CDR1 SGHTA, CDR2 FQGNSA. The CDR3 totals 14 residues. The CDR3 DNA reads TGTGCCAGCAGCTCCCGACAGGGTGATCAGCCCCAGCATTTT. Protein: CASSSRQGDQPQHF.

This sequence joins TRBV11-2 and TRBJ2-7; D gene unclear. The length of the CDR3 is 16 residues. V was clipped by 2 bases and J by 3 bases, with 17 bases between them. The germline gives CDR1 SGHAT, CDR2 FQNNGV. The CDR3 here is CASSLLAQAAYYEQYF. In DNA, the CDR3 is TGTGCCAGCAGCTTACTCGCTCAGGCAGCATACTACGAGCAGTACTTC. The full variable domain, its missing parts supplied by reference TRBV11-2 and TRBJ2-7, is EAGVAQSPRYKIIEKRQSVAFWCNPISGHATLYWYQQILGQGPKLLIQFQNNGVVDDSQLPKDRFSAERLKGVDSTLKIQPAKLEDSAVYLCASSLLAQAAYYEQYFGPGTRLTVT.

The chain has TRBV6-5 and TRBJ2-3, with no clear D. This CDR3 is built from 16 residues. CDR1 and CDR2 (germline): MNHEY, SVGAGI. The ends were cut back, 0 bases at V and 0 bases at J, with 10 bases in the middle. The CDR3 DNA sequence: TGTGCCAGCAGTTACTCGGGCATCTCTAGCACAGATACGCAGTATTTT. It yields the protein CASSYSGISSTDTQYF.

The genes are TRBV7-2 and TRBJ1-2, with TRBD1 as a possible D gene (6 bases). CDR3 size: 14 residues. Trimming pared 5 bases from V and 2 bases from J, leaving 12 bases between. Germline V gene data show CDR1 as SGHTA and CDR2 as FQGNSA. The CDR3 is CASSLGGGNYGYTF. The CDR3 DNA sequence: TGTGCCAGCAGCCTAGGGGGGGGGAACTATGGCTACACCTTC.

The chain links TRBV28 to TRBJ1-2; 12 bases are shared with TRBD1. The CDR3 length is 15 residues. Germline lookup yields CDR1 MDHEN and CDR2 SYDVKM. The V segment lost 6 bases and the J segment 4 bases; nucleotides outside the gene matches: 6. CDR3 DNA sequence: TGTGCCAGCAGGTTTTGGGACAGGGGGCTCTATGGCTACACCTTC. Translation gives CASRFWDRGLYGYTF.

The V and J genes are TRBV6-5 and TRBJ1-3; 9 nucleotides align to TRBD1. The germline gives CDR1 MNHEY, CDR2 SVGAGI. V shed 6 bases, J shed 7 bases, and the junction held 4 bases outside the gene matches. CDR3 length: 13 amino acids. In nucleotides, the CDR3 is TGTGCCAGCAGCCTGGACAGGGGTAACACCATATATTTT. Its translation is CASSLDRGNTIYF.

V is TRBV6-1 and J is TRBJ1-4; possibly TRBD1 for D (5 bases). The germline gives CDR1 MNHNS, CDR2 SASEGT. The length of the CDR3 is 16 residues. V was trimmed by 0 bases and J by 8 bases, leaving 16 bases between them. This chain's CDR3 is CASSEAPQGWGEKLFF. The CDR3 bases are TGTGCCAGCAGTGAAGCTCCTCAAGGGTGGGGCGAAAAACTGTTTTTT.

The chain's CDR3 is CAWTAGGYTEAFF. The CDR3 DNA is TGTGCCTGGACCGCAGGGGGATACACTGAAGCTTTCTTT. The chain recombines TRBV30 with TRBJ1-1; TRBD1 matches at 7 bases. The V and J ends lost 4 bases and 3 bases, in that order; junction bases with no gene match: 5. CDR1 GTSNPN and CDR2 SVGIG come from the germline V gene (reference sequence). The CDR3 totals 13 residues.

This chain connects TRBV11-2 to TRBJ1-2, with TRBD1 matching over 11 bases. Germline V CDR1 and CDR2: SGHAT, FQNNGV. There are 18 residues in the CDR3. With V trimmed by 0 bases and J by 0 bases, 6 bases remained unmatched. In DNA form, the CDR3 reads TGTGCCAGCAGCTTAGATCCCGGACAGGGGGCTCCTAACTATGGCTACACCTTC. Amino acid sequence: CASSLDPGQGAPNYGYTF.

For the CDR3, the DNA is TGCGCCAGCAGCTTGGAACGGGGGATGGGAGGCTACACCTTC. This codes for CASSLERGMGGYTF. The V gene is TRBV5-1, the J gene TRBJ1-2, with D tentatively TRBD1 (5 bases). The germline V gene encodes CDR1 SGHRS and CDR2 YFSETQ. Trimming left V 0 bases short and J 8 bases short, with 14 bases between. The CDR3 runs to 14 residues.

The chain employs TRBV5-4 and TRBJ1-2; TRBD1 might be the D (5 bases). Germline CDR1 reads SGHNT; CDR2 reads YYREEE (reference sequence). The CDR3 spans 12 residues. Deletions cut 0 bases from V and 5 bases from J, with 5 bases between. CDR3 in amino acids: CASSLEGYGYTF. DNA of the CDR3: TGTGCCAGCAGCTTGGAGGGGTATGGCTACACCTTC.

The rearrangement links TRBV20-1 to TRBJ2-5; no definite D call. V was clipped by 6 bases and J by 5 bases, with 10 bases between them. Germline V gives CDR1 DFQATT, CDR2 SNEGSKA (reference sequence). The CDR3 is 11 residues long. The CDR3 nucleotides read TGCAGTGCCGAGGTTGGGGAGACCCAGTACTTC. Protein: CSAEVGETQYF.

V is TRBV5-1 and J is TRBJ2-5, with D perhaps matching TRBD1 (5 bases). V lost 5 bases and J lost 3, with 14 bases in between. Germline V gene lookup returns CDR1 SGHRS and CDR2 YFSETQ. The CDR3 extends over 14 amino acids. CDR3 in DNA: TGCGCCAGCAGGTCGACAGTCCTGAAAGAGACCCAGTACTTC. Amino acid sequence: CASRSTVLKETQYF.